The clone carrying this T cell receptor beta chain has a handful of counts. At the DNA level, this CDR3 is encoded by other sequences in the same sample as well. Trimming left V 8 bases short and J 3 bases short, with 7 bases between. The V gene's germline CDR1 is SEHNR and CDR2 FQNEAQ (reference sequence). This CDR3 comprises 11 residues. As processed by the authors: In the immunoSEQ data, sequences were junction-only and lacked quality scores, so filtering differed. Here immunoSEQ multiplex PCR was the method, and the copy in TCRdb shows in-frame clones only, minus some. That table is the source of V, J and clone size, and D and trimming were worked out from the DNA. Of hundreds of thousands of clones in the sample, about 73% are singletons; the top ten hold about 9.4%. These data belong to a study of shared clonotypes between healthy human individuals.

The material sequenced was memory CD4+ T cells sorted from blood. Subset indicated: CD45RA-negative fraction. The source is a young man in good health. V gene TRBV7-9 combines with J gene TRBJ1-1; D remains unclear. CDR3 sequence (DNA): TGTGCCAGCGATCGGTACACTGAAGCTTTCTTT. This gives the protein CASDRYTEAFF.